This is a list of T cell receptor beta chains from one sample in a study of shared clonotypes between healthy human individuals. Method: immunoSEQ multiplex PCR; TCRdb's copy keeps in-frame clones and lacks some. Of fewer than 200,000 clones detected, about 93% appear once; the ten largest clones hold roughly 0.07%. Sequenced: naive CD4+ T cells sorted from blood. These TCRs come from a woman in her twenties or thirties in good health. Both conserved end residues are part of each CDR3. The D gene is left open where the match is weak. The size field is filled for only some rows; it gives once, few, many or a size class.

len,d_gene,abundance,j_gene,v_gene,CDR3nt,CDR3aa
15,TRBD2,.,TRBJ2-7,TRBV11-2,TGTGCCAGCAGCTCTCGAAGCGGGAGCCCCTACGAGCAGTACTTC,CASSSRSGSPYEQYF
16,TRBD1,once,TRBJ1-1,TRBV12-5,TGTGCTAGTGGTCCGCCCAAGGGACAGAGGAACACTGAAGCTTTCTTT,CASGPPKGQRNTEAFF
13,.,.,TRBJ2-3,TRBV6-5,TGTGCCAGCCGTAGACCTGGCACAGATACGCAGTATTTT,CASRRPGTDTQYF
13,.,once,TRBJ2-7,TRBV18,TGTGCCAGCTCCCAGTTGGACAACTACGAGCAGTACTTC,CASSQLDNYEQYF
15,TRBD2,.,TRBJ2-5,TRBV29-1,TGCAGCGTTTCCCCTCGGACTAGCGGGAGGGAGACCCAGTACTTC,CSVSPRTSGRETQYF
16,.,once,TRBJ2-7,TRBV11-3,TGTGCCAGCACCCTCTCAAGGGTTTCCACAGAGTACGAGCAGTACTTC,CASTLSRVSTEYEQYF
11,.,.,TRBJ1-1,TRBV29-1,TGCAGCGTTGTCACTTCCACTGAAGCTTTCTTT,CSVVTSTEAFF
14,.,.,TRBJ1-3,TRBV28,TGTGCCAGCAGTTTTCCGAGCTCTGGAAACACCATATATTTT,CASSFPSSGNTIYF
17,TRBD1,once,TRBJ1-3,TRBV4-1,TGCGCCAGCAGCCAAGAACGACAGGGTTTTTATGGAAACACCATATATTTT,CASSQERQGFYGNTIYF
14,TRBD1,.,TRBJ1-1,TRBV7-8,TGTGCCAGCAGCTTTGACAGGGGGGGCACTGAAGCTTTCTTT,CASSFDRGGTEAFF
13,.,.,TRBJ1-4,TRBV12-2,TGTGCAAGTCGCTTAGCTAGTACTGAAAAACTGTTTTTT,CASRLASTEKLFF
15,.,.,TRBJ2-3,TRBV5-1,TGCGCCAGCAGCTTTTGGGGCACCGACACAGATACGCAGTATTTT,CASSFWGTDTDTQYF
14,.,.,TRBJ1-2,TRBV5-6,TGTGCCAGCAGCTTGGTTTACAGGGACTATGGCTACACCTTC,CASSLVYRDYGYTF
16,TRBD1,.,TRBJ2-7,TRBV7-9,TGTGCCAGCAGTGCCGGGACAGGGGTCTTGGCCTACGAGCAGTACTTC,CASSAGTGVLAYEQYF
16,.,.,TRBJ1-4,TRBV5-4,TGTGCCAGCAGCTTGGGTAGCGGTGCAACTAATGAAAAACTGTTTTTT,CASSLGSGATNEKLFF
15,TRBD1,.,TRBJ2-1,TRBV11-2,TGTGCCAGCAGCTTATCCGGACAGGTCGGAGATGAGCAGTTCTTC,CASSLSGQVGDEQFF
14,.,.,TRBJ2-7,TRBV6-5,TGTGCCAGCAGTTACTCCTACAGGTCATACGAGCAGTACTTC,CASSYSYRSYEQYF
15,.,.,TRBJ2-1,TRBV5-6,TGTGCCAGCAGCTTGGTAGCGGACTCCTACAATGAGCAGTTCTTC,CASSLVADSYNEQFF
14,.,.,TRBJ2-7,TRBV6-6,TGTGCCAGCAGTTACGGCGGGAATCACTACGAGCAGTACTTC,CASSYGGNHYEQYF
14,.,.,TRBJ1-6,TRBV28,TGTGCCAGCAGTTTATCTTCGGACAGTAGACCCCTCCACTTT,CASSLSSDSRPLHF
15,.,once,TRBJ2-7,TRBV2,TGTGCCAGCAGTGACGGCCAAGGGGCCTTACGCGAGCAGTACTTC,CASSDGQGALREQYF
15,.,.,TRBJ1-2,TRBV7-8,TGTGCCAGCAGCTTAGGGCTGTGGGGGGGCCGTGGCTACACCTTC,CASSLGLWGGRGYTF
13,.,.,TRBJ2-7,TRBV18,TGTGCCAGCTCACCACTGGGCAGCAACGAGCAGTACTTC,CASSPLGSNEQYF
14,TRBD1,once,TRBJ1-5,TRBV5-1,TGCGCCAGCAGCGGTGGACAGGCAGGCCAGCCCCAGCATTTT,CASSGGQAGQPQHF
15,TRBD1,few,TRBJ1-5,TRBV2,TGTGCCAGCAGTGCTCAGGGGGCTGGCAATCAGCCCCAGCATTTT,CASSAQGAGNQPQHF
14,TRBD1,.,TRBJ1-3,TRBV7-9,TGTGCCAGCACGACACAGGGGTTAGCGAACACCATATATTTT,CASTTQGLANTIYF
15,TRBD2,once,TRBJ2-7,TRBV4-1,TGCGCCAGCAGCCTTTCGGGACTAGCGTTGTCCGAGCAGTACTTC,CASSLSGLALSEQYF